The 30 T cell receptor beta chains below come from one sample, sequenced in a study of blood T cell repertoires in COVID-19. Clones were sequenced by immunoSEQ multiplex PCR, and TCRdb holds only the in-frame ones, with some missing. The sample lists under 200,000 clones; about 83% were seen once. The specimen was PBMCs or T cells enriched from blood (not recorded which). The receptors were sampled from a woman aged 30 to 39 who had been exposed to COVID-19.

The V call is TRBV4-1, the J call TRBJ1-1, with 9 bases that match TRBD1. The J segment lost 4 bases and the V segment lost 3 bases, leaving 24 bases of the junction unmatched. The germline V gene encodes CDR1 MGHRA and CDR2 YSYEKL. The CDR3 totals 21 residues. In DNA form, the CDR3 reads TGCGCCAGCAGCCATAACTCCGGTGCCGGGACAGGGAGGGTTTCGGGCACTGAAGCTTTCTTT. This gives the protein CASSHNSGAGTGRVSGTEAFF.

This clone was counted between two and nine times. The V call is TRBV5-4, the J call TRBJ2-7, with TRBD2 matching over 8 bases. CDR1 and CDR2 from the germline V gene are SGHNT and YYREEE (reference sequence). The ends lost 0 bases at V and 0 bases at J; junction bases unmatched: 5. The CDR3 spans 16 residues. The CDR3 nucleotides are TGTGCCAGCAGCTTGGAGGGTCTAGCGGGCTCCTACGAGCAGTACTTC. It encodes CASSLEGLAGSYEQYF.

This sequence joins TRBV19 and TRBJ1-5; D gene ambiguous. Germline V gene data show CDR1 as LNHDA and CDR2 as SQIVND (reference sequence). Trimming removed 4 bases at V and 4 bases at J, with 11 bases between. The CDR3 is 14 amino acids. The CDR3 sequence: CASSRIGENQPQHF. DNA of the CDR3: TGTGCCAGTAGTAGAATTGGGGAGAATCAGCCCCAGCATTTT.

This rearrangement joins TRBV27 to TRBJ2-7; possibly TRBD1 for D (6 bases). CDR1 is MNHEY and CDR2 is SMNVEV in the germline V gene (reference sequence). Deletions cut 5 bases from V and 4 bases from J, with 21 bases between. The CDR3 consists of 16 residues. This CDR3 is CASSLLSDRPGYEQYF. The CDR3 nucleotides read TGTGCCAGCAGTCTCCTTTCTGACAGGCCGGGGTACGAGCAGTACTTC.

This clone was seen just once. The chain employs TRBV19 and TRBJ1-5; D is possibly TRBD1 (5 bases). Germline-derived CDR1 and CDR2 are LNHDA and SQIVND (reference sequence). V lost 10 bases to trimming and J lost 2 bases, with 21 bases between them. The CDR3 consists of 16 residues. CDR3 sequence reads: CATNNAGVEGNQPQHF. CDR3 DNA sequence: TGTGCCACCAACAACGCGGGGGTCGAGGGCAATCAGCCCCAGCATTTT.

This clone has more than one count but fewer than ten. V and J are TRBV5-1 and TRBJ2-2; D is perhaps TRBD1 (6 bases). Looked up from germline, CDR1 is SGHRS and CDR2 is YFSETQ. The CDR3 spans 14 residues. With 7 bases removed from V and 1 base from J, the gap between germline ends came to 11 bases. The CDR3 protein is CASSSGQNTGELFF. The CDR3 region has the DNA TGCGCCAGCTCATCGGGACAGAACACCGGGGAGCTGTTTTTT.

In DNA, the CDR3 is TGTGCCAGTAGTAACCACCAATCACAGGGGCTGGATGGCTACACCTTC. Its protein product is CASSNHQSQGLDGYTF. The V call is TRBV19, the J call TRBJ1-2; 7 bases match TRBD1. The germline CDR1 and CDR2 sequences are LNHDA and SQIVND (reference sequence). This CDR3 comprises 16 residues. V lost 4 bases, J lost 6 bases, and 14 bases stayed unmatched. Combining the CDR3 with reference TRBV19 and TRBJ1-2 gives the whole variable domain DGGITQSPKYLFRKEGQNVTLSCEQNLNHDAMYWYRQDPGQGLRLIYYSQIVNDFQKGDIAEGYSVSREKKESFPLTVTSAQKNPTAFYLCASSNHQSQGLDGYTFGSGTRLTVV.

The chain combines TRBV10-1 with TRBJ1-2; weak D call: TRBD1 (5 bases). The CDR3 is 14 residues long. Trimming took 6 bases from V and 4 from J, leaving 15 bases between them. The germline V gene encodes CDR1 WNHNN and CDR2 SYGVQD (reference sequence). CDR3 loop: CASSADTSLYGYTF. The CDR3 DNA follows: TGCGCCAGCAGCGCGGACACGTCCCTCTATGGCTACACCTTC.

V and J are TRBV2 and TRBJ1-1; no clear D. Germline lookup yields CDR1 SNHLY and CDR2 FYNNEI. The V and J ends lost 3 bases and 2 bases respectively, with 7 bases between them. The CDR3 contains 13 residues. The CDR3 nucleotides read TGTGCCAGCAGTGACAGCGGCAACACTGAAGCTTTCTTT. Protein: CASSDSGNTEAFF.

The V and J genes are TRBV28 and TRBJ1-1, with 7 positions matching TRBD1. V shed 10 bases, J shed 3 bases, and the junction held 8 bases outside the gene matches. The CDR3 extends over 13 amino acids. Germline CDR1 is MDHEN and CDR2 is SYDVKM. The CDR3 loop reads CAILRDRDTEAFF. The CDR3 DNA is TGTGCCATCCTCCGGGACAGAGACACTGAAGCTTTCTTT.

A single count supports this clone. This chain connects TRBV5-1 to TRBJ1-1; perhaps TRBD1 as D (6 bases). The V gene's germline CDR1 is SGHRS and CDR2 YFSETQ. Deletions cut 0 bases from V and 8 bases from J, with 14 bases between. The CDR3 is 14 residues long. This chain's CDR3 is CASSLERQRGEAFF. The CDR3 DNA sequence: TGCGCCAGCAGCTTGGAAAGACAGAGGGGGGAAGCTTTCTTT. Supplemented by reference TRBV5-1 and TRBJ1-1, the full variable domain reads KAGVTQTPRYLIKTRGQQVTLSCSPISGHRSVSWYQQTPGQGLQFLFEYFSETQRNKGNFPGRFSGRQFSNSRSEMNVSTLELGDSALYLCASSLERQRGEAFFGQGTRLTVV.

V is TRBV5-4 and J is TRBJ1-2, with 8 bases matching TRBD1. V shed 0 bases, J shed 4 bases, and the junction held 8 bases outside the gene matches. Germline loops: CDR1 SGHNT, CDR2 YYREEE (reference sequence). The CDR3 covers 16 residues. CDR3 sequence reads: CASSLGQGSLIYGYTF. CDR3 bases: TGTGCCAGCAGCTTGGGACAGGGGAGTTTAATCTATGGCTACACCTTC.

The chain employs TRBV3-1 (or the pseudogene TRBV3-2) and TRBJ2-3; 10 bases are shared with TRBD2. The CDR3 contains 19 residues. Per germline, CDR1 LGHDT and CDR2 YNNKEL (reference sequence). The ends lost 2 bases at V and 1 base at J; junction bases unmatched: 12. The CDR3 reads CASSQSRSGGLVRTDTQYF. CDR3 DNA: TGTGCCAGCAGCCAATCACGTAGCGGGGGGCTGGTTCGCACAGATACGCAGTATTTT.

The chain carries TRBV9 and TRBJ2-3; 8 nucleotides match TRBD1. Germline loops: CDR1 SGDLS, CDR2 YYNGEE. The junction had 6 bases not matched to a gene; V was cut back by 3 bases and J by 3 bases. The CDR3 sequence is 15 residues long. The CDR3 loop is CASSGRTGRTDTQYF. The CDR3 DNA sequence: TGTGCCAGCAGCGGACGGACAGGGCGGACAGATACGCAGTATTTT.

The rearrangement uses TRBV29-1 and TRBJ1-2; D not resolved. CDR3 size: 13 residues. V dropped 0 bases and J dropped 2 bases, with 7 bases sitting between them. Germline V CDR1 and CDR2: SQVTM, ANQGSEA. The CDR3 DNA sequence: TGCAGCGTTGAAGATCTGGAGAACTATGGCTACACCTTC. As protein: CSVEDLENYGYTF.

This clone appeared a single time. CDR3 coding DNA: TGTGCCAGCAGCCAAGCAGGTGGTAATCAGCCCCAGCATTTT. Translated: CASSQAGGNQPQHF. The rearrangement links TRBV3-1 (or the pseudogene TRBV3-2) to TRBJ1-5, with D uncertain. The germline V gene has CDR1 LGHDT and CDR2 YNNKEL (reference sequence). V was pared by 1 base and J by 4 bases, with 8 bases between. This CDR3 is built from 14 residues.

The V gene is TRBV14, the J gene TRBJ1-2; 7 bases match TRBD1. The CDR3 covers 13 residues. Germline values: CDR1 SGHDN, CDR2 FVKESK. V gave up 4 bases and J gave up 3 bases; unmatched junction bases: 2. This CDR3 reads CASSPQGYYGYTF. For the CDR3, the DNA is TGTGCCAGCAGCCCACAGGGGTACTATGGCTACACCTTC.

This clone appeared a single time. The chain joins TRBV6-6 to TRBJ1-4; D gene ambiguous. There are 15 residues in the CDR3. Germline CDR1 is MNHNY and CDR2 is SVGAGI (reference sequence). The germline V and J ends were trimmed by 6 bases and 3 bases, with 14 bases remaining between them. This chain's CDR3 is CASRTAGVSNEKLFF. For the CDR3, the DNA is TGTGCCAGCAGAACCGCCGGAGTGTCTAATGAAAAACTGTTTTTT.

CDR3 DNA: TGTGCCTGGAGTGGCCAGGGTGGCGTGGGCACTGAAGCTTTCTTT. Translated: CAWSGQGGVGTEAFF. The V gene is TRBV30, the J gene TRBJ1-1, with D possibly matching TRBD1 (5 bases). In germline, CDR1 is GTSNPN, CDR2 SVGIG (reference sequence). CDR3 length equals 15 residues. The V gene lost 1 base and the J gene lost 4 bases, with 16 bases spanning the gap.

The V gene is TRBV7-3, the J gene TRBJ1-2; D unclear. Trimming removed 5 bases at V and 2 bases at J, with 9 bases between. Per the germline V gene, CDR1 is SGHTA and CDR2 is FQGTGA. The CDR3 loop spans 13 amino acids. The CDR3 DNA sequence: TGTGCCAGCAGCGAACATGAAAACTATGGCTACACCTTC. It specifies CASSEHENYGYTF.

The chain uses TRBV12-3 or TRBV12-4 and TRBJ2-2, with D perhaps TRBD2 (6 bases). CDR3 length: 13 amino acids. Trimming took 8 bases from V and 2 from J, leaving 9 bases between them. CDR3 DNA: TGTGCCAGCGGAACTAGCAACACCGGGGAGCTGTTTTTT. The encoded protein is CASGTSNTGELFF.

This chain joins TRBV5-8 and TRBJ1-2; no reliable D call. The V and J ends lost 4 bases and 7 bases respectively, with 8 bases between them. Germline CDR1 SGHTS, CDR2 YDEGEE. This CDR3 has 11 amino acids. CDR3 DNA: TGTGCCAGCAGCGCCGAGGCTGGCTACACCTTC. Translating gives CASSAEAGYTF.

CDR3 sequence reads: CASSLGFRADGELFF. The CDR3 nucleotides read TGTGCCAGCAGCTTGGGGTTCAGGGCGGACGGGGAGCTGTTTTTT. V usage is TRBV5-8 and J usage is TRBJ2-2; D possibly corresponds to TRBD1 (5 bases). The V gene's germline CDR1 is SGHTS and CDR2 YDEGEE. V lost 0 bases, J lost 7 bases, and 13 bases lay in between. The CDR3 runs to 15 residues.

The chain carries TRBV20-1 and TRBJ2-3; TRBD2 might be the D (6 bases). CDR3 length equals 15 residues. Per germline, CDR1 DFQATT and CDR2 SNEGSKA (reference sequence). V was cut by 3 bases and J by 3 bases, with 16 bases left in between. The DNA for the CDR3 is TGCAGTGCTAGTACGGCGGGGCGGCAAACAGATACGCAGTATTTT. This gives the protein CSASTAGRQTDTQYF.

The rearrangement joins TRBV7-2 to TRBJ2-1; 10 positions match TRBD2. The CDR3 has 15 amino acids. The V gene's germline CDR1 is SGHTA and CDR2 FQGNSA. Trimming removed 5 bases from V and 7 bases from J; junction bases left unmatched: 8. CDR3 in amino acids: CASSLSGGARNEQFF. In nucleotides, the CDR3 is TGTGCCAGCAGCCTAAGCGGGGGGGCCAGGAATGAGCAGTTCTTC.

The V call is TRBV6-5, the J call TRBJ2-5; possibly TRBD2 for D (6 bases). The V end lost 5 bases, the J end lost 5 bases, and 15 bases lay between the germline ends. There are 14 residues in the CDR3. The germline CDR1 and CDR2 sequences are MNHEY and SVGAGI. CDR3 loop: CASSPRLVGETQYF. The CDR3 DNA follows: TGTGCCAGCAGTCCCCGACTAGTTGGGGAGACCCAGTACTTC.

This clone has only a few counts. The CDR3 loop reads CASSIGGSGVREQYF. CDR3 DNA sequence: TGTGCCAGTAGTATCGGAGGCTCTGGTGTTCGCGAGCAGTACTTC. The rearrangement joins TRBV19 to TRBJ2-7; possibly TRBD2 for D (5 bases). V was clipped by 3 bases and J by 6 bases, with 18 bases between them. This CDR3 has 15 amino acids. Per the germline V gene, CDR1 is LNHDA and CDR2 is SQIVND (reference sequence).

This clone occurred once. The rearrangement uses TRBV24-1 and TRBJ1-2, with a tentative D call TRBD1 (6 bases). CDR3 length equals 14 residues. Trimming cost V 3 bases and J 2 bases, with 9 bases left between them. Germline V gene data show CDR1 as KGHDR and CDR2 as SFDVKD. DNA for the CDR3: TGTGCCACCAGTGATCCCGGACAGAACTATGGCTACACCTTC. Translating it yields CATSDPGQNYGYTF.

This chain links TRBV30 with TRBJ1-4; tentatively, D is TRBD1 (6 bases). The V end was cut by 2 bases, the J end by 5 bases, with 12 bases between. The germline V gene encodes CDR1 GTSNPN and CDR2 SVGIG (reference sequence). The CDR3 is 14 amino acids. The CDR3 loop is CAWSPDRRNEKLFF. CDR3 coding DNA: TGTGCCTGGAGTCCTGACAGGAGAAATGAAAAACTGTTTTTT.

The chain recombines TRBV5-6 with TRBJ1-4, with 7 bases identical to TRBD1. The ends lost 5 bases at V and 8 bases at J; junction bases unmatched: 9. The CDR3 has 14 residues. CDR1 is SGHDT, CDR2 YYEEEE, per germline. The CDR3 DNA is TGTGCCAGCAGTTTAAAAGGGGGCAACGAAAAACTGTTTTTT. Its translation: CASSLKGGNEKLFF.